This T cell receptor beta chain was recovered during a study of CD8 T cells in ankylosing spondylitis. Overall study results and limits: As reported, disease-linked clones showed significant enrichment in matched ankylosing spondylitis synovial fluid. Some of the motif variants had earlier been found in reactive arthritis patients' fluid and blood.

This clonotype was seen many times. Its antigen is still unknown. The junction had 0 bases not matched to a gene; V was cut back by 8 bases and J by 1 base. Germline CDR1 is MNHEY and CDR2 is SVGEGT. The CDR3 length is 13 residues. TCRdb used MiXCR to reprocess the 5' RACE reads, holding one entry per CDR3 protein. The sample has 40,000 to 55,000 distinct CDR3 sequences, approximately 8% seen once. The clonotype comes from a female donor with ankylosing spondylitis or in good health (not recorded which). The chain joins TRBV6-2 or TRBV6-3 to TRBJ2-2; 8 positions match TRBD2. The sequencing input was blood, either unsorted or a sorted T cell fraction (not recorded which). The DNA of the CDR3 is TGTGCCAGCCTAGCGGGGAACACCGGGGAGCTGTTTTTT. As protein: CASLAGNTGELFF.